The text below deals with one T cell receptor (beta chain). A single record per CDR3 protein comes from TCRdb applying MiXCR to the 5' RACE reads. The sample consists of about 260,000 distinct CDR3 sequences, approximately 13% of them appearing once. The record originates from a study of T cells after yellow fever vaccination. The CDR3 is made up of 16 amino acids. The clonotype originates from a man aged 25-40 years who received the YFV17D yellow fever vaccine. The material was CD4+ T cells sorted from PBMCs, obtained 45 days after the yellow fever booster vaccination. The chain uses TRBV21-1 and TRBJ2-7; the tabulated D call, TRBD1, remains unverified against the DNA. TRBV21-1 is described as a pseudogene. CDR3 loop: CASSSLGQDSTYEQYF. CDR3 sequence (DNA): TGTGCCAGCAGCTCCCTCGGACAGGATTCGACCTACGAGCAGTACTTC.